The sequence of this T cell receptor beta chain was determined in a study of T cells after somatic rescue of genetic block. Method: immunoSEQ multiplex PCR; TCRdb's copy keeps in-frame clones and lacks some. The table shows tens of thousands of clones, with 90% to 95% occurring only once. CDR3 size: 15 residues. Germline lookup yields CDR1 LNHDA and CDR2 SQIVND (reference sequence). V was pared by 7 bases and J by 8 bases, with 12 bases of the junction left unmatched. The rearrangement joins TRBV19 to TRBJ1-1; 11 bases align to TRBD1. Sequenced material: peripheral blood mononuclear cells (PBMCs). The receptor was isolated from a man aged 35-49 years. The CDR3 here is CASTVDRGHRPEAFF. CDR3 coding DNA: TGTGCCAGTACCGTGGACAGGGGGCACCGCCCGGAAGCTTTCTTT.